This T cell receptor beta chain comes out of a study of T cells in Graves' hyperthyroidism and ophthalmopathy. For the study at large: It was at initial diagnosis, before any treatment, that peripheral blood was collected.

It was uncontrolled infection, other autoimmune disease, pregnancy or lactation that excluded patients. Researchers amplified the TCR beta CDR3 regions from RNA transcripts. First-round RT-PCR with HTBI primers amplified the TCR CDR3 region. MiXCR was run by TCRdb on the multiplex PCR reads, yielding one entry per CDR3 protein. Found here are approximately 870,000 distinct CDR3 sequences, 38% of them singletons; the top ten hold 8.9%. The sequencing input was blood. This receptor was identified in a man between 18 and 29 years old with Graves' hyperthyroidism.

The CDR3 region has the DNA TGCAGCGTTGACCCCGGGACAGGGGGCGACTATGGCTACACCTTC. Its protein is CSVDPGTGGDYGYTF. This chain connects TRBV29-1 to TRBJ1-2, with TRBD1 matching 12 bases. This CDR3 comprises 15 residues. J was trimmed by 3 bases and V by 3 bases; bases with no gene match: 5. Germline V gene lookup returns CDR1 SQVTM and CDR2 ANQGSEA.